This T cell receptor beta chain appears in the sequencing data of a study of CD8 T cells in Susac syndrome. V gave up 3 bases and J gave up 1 base, with 9 bases separating them. Germline V lookup: CDR1 LNHDA, CDR2 SQIVND (reference sequence). There are 14 residues in the CDR3. Reverse transcription of about 0.45 to 1 ug RNA was carried out with random hexamers. With immunoSEQ multiplex PCR, TCR beta CDR3 was amplified across 54 Vbeta and 13 Jbeta. MiXCR, applied by TCRdb to the immunoSEQ multiplex PCR reads, yields one record per CDR3 protein. This sample carries just over 80,000 distinct CDR3 sequences, around 94% of them seen once, and the ten largest clones take about 0.25%. Sequencing of TCR beta covered CD8+ and CD4+ T cells obtained from blood.

The genes are TRBV19 and TRBJ1-1; a possible D gene is TRBD1 (5 bases). The sequenced sample was CD8+ T cells from PBMCs. This sequence originates from a human donor in good health. CDR3 sequence: CASSIQGKNTEAFF. The CDR3 coding sequence is TGTGCCAGTAGTATCCAGGGCAAGAACACTGAAGCTTTCTTT.